Sequencing of this T cell receptor beta chain was carried out in a study of tissue T cells after allogeneic stem cell transplantation. This clone is classed as large. Mouse names are used for the genes. The read gets to within 1 residue of the CDR3 end, and the germline J gene fills in the rest. As to time point: mouse harvest day 14 after allogeneic transplant. Each mouse received 10^7 T-cell-depleted marrow cells plus 10^6 splenic CD5+ T cells by tail vein. Sequenced by immunoSEQ multiplex PCR; TCRdb stores in-frame clones only, minus some. The repertoire consists of approximately 1,100 clones, with around 45% occurring once and the leading ten covering roughly 33%. The CDR3 extends over 12 amino acids. CDR1 is FNHDT, CDR2 SITEND, per germline (reference sequence). The V segment lost 1 base and the J segment 7 bases; nucleotides outside the gene matches: 2.

This chain links TRBV19 with TRBJ2-7, with 7 bases fitting TRBD2. The sequencing input was liver tissue. The TCR comes from a female BALB/c mouse given C57BL/6 T cells with graft-versus-host disease after an allogeneic hematopoietic cell transplant. CDR3 DNA (partial): TGTGCCAGCAGTATATGGGGGGACGAACAGTAC. It translates to CASSIWGDEQY. The whole CDR3 sequence is CASSIWGDEQYF.